Here is one TCR beta chain with its context. Clones were sequenced by immunoSEQ multiplex PCR, and TCRdb holds only the in-frame ones, with some missing. The sample includes 330,000 or so clones, about 92% seen only once; the top ten take 3% to 4%. The data are from a study of blood T cell repertoires in COVID-19. Study summary: The samples span acute and convalescent COVID-19 from the United States, Italy and Spain.

In Seattle, patients joined the study during active infection and were tracked longitudinally. The germline V gene has CDR1 MNHNY and CDR2 SVGAGI (reference sequence). CDR3 length: 15 residues. V shed 4 bases and J 4 bases; nucleotides not matched to a gene: 9. The chain uses TRBV6-6 and TRBJ1-2; 7 positions match TRBD1. This TCR came from a woman aged 55-70 years with COVID-19, enrolled during active disease. The sequenced sample was peripheral blood. The CDR3 sequence: CASSSADRRIYGYTF. The CDR3 coding sequence is TGTGCCAGCAGTTCCGCGGACAGGCGAATCTATGGCTACACCTTC.